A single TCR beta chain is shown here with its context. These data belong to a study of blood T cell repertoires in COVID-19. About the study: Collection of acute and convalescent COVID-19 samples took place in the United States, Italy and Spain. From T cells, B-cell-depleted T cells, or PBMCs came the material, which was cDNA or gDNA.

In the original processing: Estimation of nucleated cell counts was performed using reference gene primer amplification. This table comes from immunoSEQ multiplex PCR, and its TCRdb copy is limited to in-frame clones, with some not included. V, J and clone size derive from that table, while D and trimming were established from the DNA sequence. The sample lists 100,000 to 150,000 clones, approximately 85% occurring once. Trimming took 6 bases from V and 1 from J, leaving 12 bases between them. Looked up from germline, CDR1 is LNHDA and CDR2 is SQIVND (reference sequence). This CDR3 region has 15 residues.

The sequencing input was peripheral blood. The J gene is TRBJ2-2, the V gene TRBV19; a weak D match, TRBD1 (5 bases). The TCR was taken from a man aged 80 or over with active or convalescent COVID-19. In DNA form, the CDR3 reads TGTGCCAGTAGAACGTCAGGGCGGAACACCGGGGAGCTGTTTTTT. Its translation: CASRTSGRNTGELFF.